This record concerns one T cell receptor (beta chain) sequence. Sequenced by immunoSEQ multiplex PCR; TCRdb stores in-frame clones only, minus some. The data show 60,000 to 90,000 clones, with 95% to 97% seen just once and less than 0.25% held by the top ten. The data were taken from a study of technical replicates of blood from a few donors. V trimming: 2 bases; J trimming: 4 bases; junction bases outside the gene matches: 6. CDR1 and CDR2 (germline): SEHNR, FQNEAQ (reference sequence). The CDR3 is 16 amino acids. Sequenced input: T cells isolated from PBMCs. This chain uses TRBV7-9 with TRBJ2-1; 9 positions match TRBD2. The TCR originated in a human donor in good health. The CDR3 DNA sequence: TGTGCCAGCAGCTTAATGACTAGCGGAGATTACAATGAGCAGTTCTTC. Residues: CASSLMTSGDYNEQFF.